This record concerns one T cell receptor beta chain sequence. This sample is drawn from a study of blood T cell repertoires in COVID-19. Study-level background: In each case, the material was cDNA or gDNA derived from T cells, B-cell-depleted T cells, or PBMCs.

The repertoire was sequenced with immunoSEQ multiplex PCR; TCRdb's copy has only in-frame clones and lacks some. Of 200,000 to 250,000 clones in the sample, nearly 90% are singletons; the top ten hold 2% to 2.5%. CDR1 and CDR2 (germline): LGHDT, YNNKEL (reference sequence). This CDR3 is built from 11 residues. Trimming removed 2 bases at V and 13 bases at J, with 9 bases between. This clonotype originated in a woman aged 40 to 49 who had recovered from COVID-19. The genes are TRBV3-1 (or the pseudogene TRBV3-2) and TRBJ2-1; D is ambiguous. Sequencing used peripheral blood. The CDR3 reads CASSQSAAQFF. In nucleotides, the CDR3 is TGTGCCAGCAGCCAATCGGCGGCCCAGTTCTTC.